This TCR beta chain originates from a study of blood T cell repertoires in COVID-19. Study at large: Samples of COVID-19 (acute and convalescent) were obtained from the United States, Italy and Spain. T cells, B-cell-depleted T cells, or PBMCs supplied cDNA or gDNA.

This clone was observed once. The germline gives CDR1 LGHNA, CDR2 YNFKEQ. The ends were cut back, 1 base at V and 4 bases at J, with 11 bases in the middle. The CDR3 totals 15 residues. TCRdb's table, derived via immunoSEQ multiplex PCR, lists solely in-frame clones and lacks some. The table has roughly 200,000 clones, roughly 84% seen once. The V gene is TRBV4-2, the J gene TRBJ2-1, with a tentative D call TRBD2 (5 bases). This sequence originates from a human donor in a cohort sampled during active COVID-19. Sequencing was done on a sample of peripheral blood. The CDR3 region has the DNA TGTGCCAGCAGCCAAGGCCACGGGGAATACAATGAGCAGTTCTTC. Its protein product is CASSQGHGEYNEQFF.